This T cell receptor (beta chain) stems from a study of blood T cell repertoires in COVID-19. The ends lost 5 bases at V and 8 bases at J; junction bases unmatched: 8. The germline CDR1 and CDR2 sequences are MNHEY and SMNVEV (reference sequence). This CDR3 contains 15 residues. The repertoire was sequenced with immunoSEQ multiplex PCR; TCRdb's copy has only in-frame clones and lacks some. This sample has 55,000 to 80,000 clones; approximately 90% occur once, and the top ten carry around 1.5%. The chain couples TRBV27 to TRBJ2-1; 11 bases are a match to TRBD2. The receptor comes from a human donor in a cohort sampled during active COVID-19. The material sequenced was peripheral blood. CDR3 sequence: CASSPLAGVKDEQFF. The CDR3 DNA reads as TGTGCCAGCAGTCCACTAGCGGGAGTCAAGGATGAGCAGTTCTTC.